The entry that follows covers one T cell receptor (beta chain) sequence. Only in-frame clones appear in the TCRdb table, and some are missing; sequencing was by immunoSEQ multiplex PCR. The sample has about 440,000 clones, about 85% seen once. This sample is drawn from a study of blood T cell repertoires in COVID-19. Overall study: In each case, the material was cDNA or gDNA derived from T cells, B-cell-depleted T cells, or PBMCs.

CDR1 is MGHRA and CDR2 is YSYEKL in the germline V gene. The germline V and J ends were trimmed by 1 base and 2 bases, with 13 bases remaining between them. The CDR3 has 16 amino acids. Participants, about 18 to 95 years old, spanned fewer than 30 US areas. This receptor was obtained from a woman between 18 and 29 years old with acute COVID-19. The V call is TRBV4-1, the J call TRBJ2-3; a possible D gene is TRBD1 (6 bases). Sequencing was carried out using PBMCs or T cells enriched from blood (not recorded which). CDR3 amino acids: CASSQVSGHLTDTQYF. The DNA of the CDR3 is TGCGCCAGCAGCCAAGTCTCGGGACACCTCACAGATACGCAGTATTTT.